What follows are 6 T cell receptor beta chains derived from one specimen sequenced in a study of CD8+CD57+ T cells in acquired aplastic anemia. TCR beta VDJ and CDR3 profiles were obtained from a genomic DNA template. TCRdb independently ran MiXCR on the reads; one entry per CDR3 protein. The sample yields over 150,000 distinct CDR3 sequences, about 48% seen once. Sample: sorted CD4+, CD8+, or CD8+CD57+ T cells (not recorded which) from PBMCs. The receptors were gathered from a human donor in good health.

The V call is TRBV19, the J call TRBJ1-6; the D gene is possibly TRBD1 (6 bases). V was shortened by 7 bases and J by 12 bases, with 19 bases between the two germline ends. Germline CDR1 reads LNHDA; CDR2 reads SQIVND (reference sequence). CDR3 length: 14 residues. The CDR3 here is CASTHRGPDLPLHF. The CDR3, as DNA: TGTGCCAGTACCCATCGGGGGCCCGATTTACCCCTCCACTTT.

This clonotype was detected only once. The chain combines TRBV2 with TRBJ1-2; possibly TRBD1 for D (5 bases). Germline V lookup: CDR1 SNHLY, CDR2 FYNNEI. The germline V and J ends were trimmed by 9 bases and 5 bases, with 16 bases remaining between them. CDR3 size: 13 residues. CDR3 sequence reads: CASFRGRNYGYTF. CDR3 DNA: TGTGCCAGTTTTCGGGGACGGAATTATGGCTACACCTTC.

The chain combines TRBV24-1 with TRBJ2-7; D unresolved. CDR1 and CDR2 from the germline V gene are KGHDR and SFDVKD. With 2 bases removed from V and 2 bases from J, the gap between germline ends came to 9 bases. CDR3 length: 14 amino acids. The CDR3 coding sequence is TGTGCCACCAGTGATTCAACAGTTCCCTACGAGCAGTACTTC. Protein sequence: CATSDSTVPYEQYF.

The chain combines TRBV20-1 with TRBJ2-7; D remains ambiguous. The V and J ends lost 0 bases and 2 bases respectively, with 8 bases between them. This CDR3 contains 13 residues. CDR1 and CDR2 from the germline V gene are DFQATT and SNEGSKA (reference sequence). CDR3 bases: TGCAGTGCTAGAGAGCTGAACACCTACGAGCAGTACTTC. Amino acid sequence: CSARELNTYEQYF.

The gene calls are TRBV10-3 and TRBJ2-2, with no clear D. This CDR3 is built from 11 residues. From germline, CDR1 is ENHRY and CDR2 SYGVKD. Trimming cost V 11 bases and J 7 bases, with 11 bases left between them. The CDR3: CAFTADGELFF. CDR3 in DNA: TGTGCCTTCACAGCCGACGGGGAGCTGTTTTTT.

To note about this clonotype: Just one base apart from a much larger clone, this may be a read error. This chain joins TRBV11-1 and TRBJ2-7; no definite D call. The CDR3 has 14 residues. CDR1 and CDR2 from the germline V gene are SGHAT and FQDESV (reference sequence). In DNA, the CDR3 is TGTGCCAGCAGCTTAGCTCTCCACTCCTGCGAGCAGTACTTC. This gives the protein CASSLALHSCEQYF.